This T cell receptor (beta chain) was obtained from a study of T cell responses to AZD1222 COVID-19 vaccine (dated by TCRdb to about 2021). With regard to the full study: A total of under 250 trial participants underwent TCR sequencing, of whom under 220 had received two doses of AZD1222 and 26 had received two doses of the MenACWY control vaccine. Trial participants were enrolled into age subgroups of 18-55, 56-69 and 70-plus years, which contained about 150, 28 and 57 TCR-sequenced participants, respectively. Broad study findings and their caveats: Because no day 14 peak-response samples were available, the repertoires could be characterized only after the peak T cell response. CD4 TCRs associated with the vaccine covered the entire spike protein, and the dominant responses were in regions 160-218 and 743-854. In the small 56-69-year group, the increase in depth fell short of significance, most likely because of low power. Epitopes outside the regions mutated in the B.1.351 and B.1.1.7 variants were reportedly recognized by nearly half of the unique spike-specific TCRs. Participants were mostly white British, with more females than males. The authors suggested clonal diversity may have been underestimated. Conclusions about previously exposed vaccinees were limited because only six AZD1222 recipients were SARS-CoV-2 seropositive at baseline. A significant rise in spike-specific TCR breadth and depth was observed after two AZD1222 doses relative to day 0 and relative to MenACWY recipients.

The germline V gene provides CDR1 SGHRS and CDR2 YFSETQ. Between the V and J ends, shortened by 0 bases and 5 bases respectively, the junction contains 11 bases. Inclusive of the bounding cysteine and phenylalanine, the CDR3 is 14 residues long. Just CDR3 DNA is preserved here, 42 bases in frame from base 1. The CDR3 regions of human TCRbeta chains were analyzed by immunosequencing. The source study handled its data this way. TCRs in the repertoires were compared against a reference library of SARS-CoV-2-specific TCRs that had been generated with the MIRA antigen-specificity platform. Breadth meant the fraction of unique TCRs that were SARS-CoV-2-associated, whereas depth meant the fraction of total T cells that were SARS-CoV-2-associated. Each spike-specific TCR was assigned to its reactive spike region and to a CD4 or CD8 class using the MIRA data. Log10-transformed breadth and depth values were compared by one-way ANOVA with Sidak's multiple comparisons tests. TCRdb took over this immuneACCESS table, retaining in-frame rearrangements with V and J assigned. Such tables are incomplete; in checked studies, under half of the missing clones stem from an unresolved V gene, and the remainder is unexplained. The D gene and trimming were derived from the DNA, and the V and J assignments and clone size from that table. This sample is represented by fewer than 120,000 clones; about 95% of them were singletons. The ten largest clones add up to about 3% of the sample.

A word on this clone: The antigen it binds to is not known. Qualities for individual bases were not recorded, and no much larger clone is one base off.

What the time point label conveys for this sample: about 28 days (+/-7) after the second vaccine dose. Because spike-specific TCR depth and breadth did not differ between the two schedules, AZD1222 recipients who got a second dose at roughly 4 weeks were pooled with those who got a second dose at roughly 12 weeks. Vaccinee samples were obtained from the UK trials COV001 and COV002, which included a single-blind randomized controlled phase 2/3 trial of AZD1222 (ChAdOx1 nCoV-19) in healthy adults. Trial participant PBMC samples were collected at day 0 and day 28 after the second dose for TCRbeta chain sequencing.

The starting material was peripheral blood, obtained 28 days after the second AZD1222 dose. The V gene is TRBV5-1 and the J gene is TRBJ2-5; no confident D gene assignment can be made. This TCR was recovered from an adult who received the AZD1222 COVID-19 vaccine. Here the CDR3 is given as CASSLALGMETQYF. The DNA is as follows: TGCGCCAGCAGCTTGGCCCTGGGGATGGAGACCCAGTACTTC.